The TCR beta chain under discussion was sequenced for a study of blood T cell repertoires in COVID-19. The repertoire was sequenced with immunoSEQ multiplex PCR; TCRdb's copy has only in-frame clones and lacks some. The sample lists roughly 180,000 clones, 82% seen once, with approximately 18% in the top ten. This clone was recorded once. Sequencing was performed on PBMCs or T cells enriched from blood (not recorded which). The sequence was obtained from a man in his sixties who had recovered from COVID-19.

The CDR3 DNA follows: TGTGCCAGCAGCTTAGGGATCGGGACTAGCGGGACCCTCTACAATGAGCAGTTCTTC. Amino acid sequence: CASSLGIGTSGTLYNEQFF. The chain recombines TRBV11-3 with TRBJ2-1; 13 nucleotides agree with TRBD2. J gave up 3 bases and V 1 base, and 9 bases lay outside the gene matches. Germline V CDR1 and CDR2: SGHNT, YENEEA. The CDR3 extends over 19 amino acids.